A selection of T cell receptor beta chains follows, all from one sample in a study of T cells in localized non-small cell lung cancer. Profiled with immunoSEQ multiplex PCR; TCRdb holds only in-frame clones, not every one. The sample contains 4,000 to 6,000 clones, 55% of which appear only once. The specimen comprised lymph node tissue, sampled before any cancer treatment. Receptors were obtained from a male donor aged 60 or over with stage I squamous cell lung carcinoma. Both conserved end residues are part of each CDR3. The D gene is left open where the match is weak. The size entry is marked missing in some rows and otherwise reads once, few, many or a size class.

j_call: TRBJ2-1; cdr3_length: 16; d_call: TRBD2; clone_size: few; v_call: TRBV4-1; cdr3_nt: TGCGCCAGCAGCCAAGATTTAGCGGGAGGCTTCAATGAGCAGTTCTTC; cdr3_aa: CASSQDLAGGFNEQFF
j_call: TRBJ1-4; cdr3_length: 14; d_call: -; clone_size: few; v_call: TRBV29-1; cdr3_nt: TGCAGCGTTAAAAAGTCCGGGCAGTTGGGAAAACTGTTTTTT; cdr3_aa: CSVKKSGQLGKLFF
j_call: TRBJ2-1; cdr3_length: 17; d_call: -; clone_size: few; v_call: TRBV15; cdr3_nt: TGTGCCACCAGCACTGGAGGGGGGTGGGTCTCCTACAATGAGCAGTTCTTC; cdr3_aa: CATSTGGGWVSYNEQFF
j_call: TRBJ2-7; cdr3_length: 18; d_call: TRBD2; clone_size: -; v_call: TRBV18; cdr3_nt: TGTGCCAGCTCACCCCGCGGGACTAGCGGTGGAGGGACCTACGAGCAGTACTTC; cdr3_aa: CASSPRGTSGGGTYEQYF
j_call: TRBJ2-3; cdr3_length: 14; d_call: -; clone_size: -; v_call: TRBV30; cdr3_nt: TGTGCCTGGAGTATGGGGACCGGGGCGGATACGCAGTATTTT; cdr3_aa: CAWSMGTGADTQYF
j_call: TRBJ2-3; cdr3_length: 15; d_call: -; clone_size: few; v_call: TRBV9; cdr3_nt: TGTGCCAGCAGCCAGCTGGGGCCGAGCACAGATACGCAGTATTTT; cdr3_aa: CASSQLGPSTDTQYF
j_call: TRBJ2-2; cdr3_length: 13; d_call: -; clone_size: -; v_call: TRBV9; cdr3_nt: TGTGCCAGCGGAAGCGCCCGGGGCGGGGAGCTGTTTTTT; cdr3_aa: CASGSARGGELFF
j_call: TRBJ2-1; cdr3_length: 17; d_call: TRBD1; clone_size: -; v_call: TRBV18; cdr3_nt: TGTGCCAGCTCACCGTTTACAGGGGGCCAAAATAACAATGAGCAGTTCTTC; cdr3_aa: CASSPFTGGQNNNEQFF
j_call: TRBJ1-1; cdr3_length: 14; d_call: -; clone_size: -; v_call: TRBV19; cdr3_nt: TGTGCCAGTAGTCCTAACAGGGATAGCACTGAAGCTTTCTTT; cdr3_aa: CASSPNRDSTEAFF
j_call: TRBJ1-2; cdr3_length: 15; d_call: TRBD1; clone_size: -; v_call: TRBV11-3; cdr3_nt: TGTGCCAGCAGCTACCGACAGGGGCCCCTTGGAGGCTACACCTTC; cdr3_aa: CASSYRQGPLGGYTF
j_call: TRBJ1-1; cdr3_length: 13; d_call: -; clone_size: -; v_call: TRBV28; cdr3_nt: TGTGCCAGCATGGGGGGTATGAACACTGAAGCTTTCTTT; cdr3_aa: CASMGGMNTEAFF
j_call: TRBJ2-3; cdr3_length: 18; d_call: TRBD2; clone_size: -; v_call: TRBV9; cdr3_nt: TGTGCCAGCAGAGCCTGGGAGGGAGGAGGGCAATTTGTTGATACGCAGTATTTT; cdr3_aa: CASRAWEGGGQFVDTQYF
j_call: TRBJ2-2; cdr3_length: 15; d_call: -; clone_size: few; v_call: TRBV7-5; cdr3_nt: TGTGCCAGCAGCCCAGTTACAGGGCAAACCGGGGAGCTGTTTTTT; cdr3_aa: CASSPVTGQTGELFF
j_call: TRBJ2-1; cdr3_length: 17; d_call: TRBD2; clone_size: few; v_call: TRBV6-8; cdr3_nt: TGTGCCAGCAGTCCCACTCCGACTAGCGGCTTATACAATGAGCAGTTCTTC; cdr3_aa: CASSPTPTSGLYNEQFF
j_call: TRBJ2-3; cdr3_length: 16; d_call: TRBD2; clone_size: -; v_call: TRBV28; cdr3_nt: TGTGCCAGCAGTCGGACTAGCGGGGGACTCACAGATACGCAGTATTTT; cdr3_aa: CASSRTSGGLTDTQYF
j_call: TRBJ1-2; cdr3_length: 13; d_call: -; clone_size: -; v_call: TRBV14; cdr3_nt: TGTGCCAGCAGCCAAGTTTACAGCTATGGCTACACCTTC; cdr3_aa: CASSQVYSYGYTF
j_call: TRBJ2-3; cdr3_length: 16; d_call: TRBD1; clone_size: -; v_call: TRBV28; cdr3_nt: TGTGCCAGCAGTCCCCCCCCGGGACAGAGTGGAGATACGCAGTATTTT; cdr3_aa: CASSPPPGQSGDTQYF
j_call: TRBJ2-3; cdr3_length: 13; d_call: -; clone_size: few; v_call: TRBV4-1; cdr3_nt: TGCGCCAGCAGCCAAGAGCAAGCAGATACGCAGTATTTT; cdr3_aa: CASSQEQADTQYF
j_call: TRBJ1-2; cdr3_length: 15; d_call: TRBD1; clone_size: once; v_call: TRBV19; cdr3_nt: TGTGCCAGTAGTATATGGGGACAGCTTAATTATGGCTACACCTTC; cdr3_aa: CASSIWGQLNYGYTF
j_call: TRBJ2-7; cdr3_length: 14; d_call: -; clone_size: -; v_call: TRBV15; cdr3_nt: TGTGCCACCAGCAGAGATAAGGGTCCCCGGGAGCAGTACTTC; cdr3_aa: CATSRDKGPREQYF
j_call: TRBJ2-1; cdr3_length: 14; d_call: -; clone_size: few; v_call: TRBV9; cdr3_nt: TGTGCCAGCAGCCACAGGGATACCTACAATGAGCAGTTCTTC; cdr3_aa: CASSHRDTYNEQFF
j_call: TRBJ2-3; cdr3_length: 15; d_call: TRBD2; clone_size: -; v_call: TRBV9; cdr3_nt: TGTGCCAGCAGTCCTATAGCGGGAGGGAGAGATACGCAGTATTTT; cdr3_aa: CASSPIAGGRDTQYF
j_call: TRBJ2-3; cdr3_length: 18; d_call: TRBD2; clone_size: few; v_call: TRBV19; cdr3_nt: TGTGCCAGTAGTCCTCGGGGACTAGCGGTTACTAGCACAGATACGCAGTATTTT; cdr3_aa: CASSPRGLAVTSTDTQYF
j_call: TRBJ1-5; cdr3_length: 14; d_call: -; clone_size: -; v_call: TRBV15; cdr3_nt: TGTGCCACCAGCAGACCCTTTAGCAATCAGCCCCAGCATTTT; cdr3_aa: CATSRPFSNQPQHF
j_call: TRBJ2-1; cdr3_length: 13; d_call: TRBD2; clone_size: few; v_call: TRBV10-2; cdr3_nt: TGCGCCAGCAGTAGCGGGACTTCAAATGAGCAGTTCTTC; cdr3_aa: CASSSGTSNEQFF
j_call: TRBJ2-5; cdr3_length: 21; d_call: TRBD1; clone_size: -; v_call: TRBV23-1; cdr3_nt: TGCGCCAACAGTCAAGAGGACAGGGGACAAGGGCGGCGACGGGGACAAGAGACCCAGTACTTC; cdr3_aa: CANSQEDRGQGRRRGQETQYF
j_call: TRBJ1-1; cdr3_length: 14; d_call: TRBD1; clone_size: -; v_call: TRBV11-3; cdr3_nt: TGTGCCAGCAGCCTGGACAGGGGGAACACTGAAGCTTTCTTT; cdr3_aa: CASSLDRGNTEAFF
j_call: TRBJ2-5; cdr3_length: 12; d_call: -; clone_size: -; v_call: TRBV28; cdr3_nt: TGTGCCAGCACCCCAGATAAAGAGACCCAGTACTTC; cdr3_aa: CASTPDKETQYF
j_call: TRBJ2-2; cdr3_length: 14; d_call: TRBD2; clone_size: -; v_call: TRBV28; cdr3_nt: TGTGCCAGCTCGGGGGGAAGTCTACCCGGGGAGCTGTTTTTT; cdr3_aa: CASSGGSLPGELFF
j_call: TRBJ2-4; cdr3_length: 13; d_call: TRBD1; clone_size: -; v_call: TRBV28; cdr3_nt: TGTGCCAGCAGGGGGACAGGGGTGGACATTCAGTACTTC; cdr3_aa: CASRGTGVDIQYF
j_call: TRBJ1-3; cdr3_length: 15; d_call: -; clone_size: -; v_call: TRBV11-3; cdr3_nt: TGTGCCAGCAGCTTAGACGGCCGCTCTGGAAACACCATATATTTT; cdr3_aa: CASSLDGRSGNTIYF
j_call: TRBJ2-3; cdr3_length: 12; d_call: -; clone_size: -; v_call: TRBV6-8; cdr3_nt: TGTGCCAGCAGCCAGGACACAGATACGCAGTATTTT; cdr3_aa: CASSQDTDTQYF
j_call: TRBJ1-5; cdr3_length: 15; d_call: -; clone_size: few; v_call: TRBV11-3; cdr3_nt: TGTGCCAGCAGCTTAGTGGGGTATAGCAATCAGCCCCAGCATTTT; cdr3_aa: CASSLVGYSNQPQHF
j_call: TRBJ2-5; cdr3_length: 11; d_call: -; clone_size: few; v_call: TRBV6-7; cdr3_nt: TGTGCCAGCAGTGAACTCTGGGAACGGTACTTC; cdr3_aa: CASSELWERYF
j_call: TRBJ2-7; cdr3_length: 16; d_call: -; clone_size: -; v_call: TRBV6-8; cdr3_nt: TGTGCCAGCAGACTCGTGGGGGAAAGGGGAACCTACGAGCAGTACTTC; cdr3_aa: CASRLVGERGTYEQYF
j_call: TRBJ2-2; cdr3_length: 19; d_call: TRBD2; clone_size: -; v_call: TRBV6-8; cdr3_nt: TGTGCCAGCAGTCCAAGAAGCGGGAGCGATATCGTGAACACCGGGGAGCTGTTTTTT; cdr3_aa: CASSPRSGSDIVNTGELFF
j_call: TRBJ2-7; cdr3_length: 14; d_call: -; clone_size: -; v_call: TRBV18; cdr3_nt: TGTGCCAGCTCACCACCTAGCGGCAATTACGAGCAGTACTTC; cdr3_aa: CASSPPSGNYEQYF
j_call: TRBJ2-5; cdr3_length: 16; d_call: TRBD1; clone_size: -; v_call: TRBV25-1; cdr3_nt: TGTGCCAGCAGCGCCACCGACAGGGTTTGGCAGGAGACCCAGTACTTC; cdr3_aa: CASSATDRVWQETQYF
j_call: TRBJ2-1; cdr3_length: 14; d_call: TRBD2; clone_size: -; v_call: TRBV6-8; cdr3_nt: TGTGCCAGTGCGACTAGCGGGAGGGCACATGAGCAGTTCTTC; cdr3_aa: CASATSGRAHEQFF
j_call: TRBJ1-1; cdr3_length: 15; d_call: -; clone_size: medium-sized; v_call: TRBV11-3; cdr3_nt: TGTGCCAGCAGCTTGGTCGGGGAGGGGAACACTGAAGCTTTCTTT; cdr3_aa: CASSLVGEGNTEAFF
j_call: TRBJ2-7; cdr3_length: 17; d_call: -; clone_size: -; v_call: TRBV28; cdr3_nt: TGTGCCAGCAGTTTAAAATCGCCCATTGAGAGGGGCTACGAGCAGTACTTC; cdr3_aa: CASSLKSPIERGYEQYF